One and the same sample provided the 12 T cell receptor beta chains below, sequenced in a study of tissue T cells after allogeneic stem cell transplantation. The table came from immunoSEQ multiplex PCR; TCRdb's copy has only in-frame clones and leaves some out. Among about 42,000 clones, 80% to 95% were seen once, and the ten largest hold 3.5% to 4%. Sequencing used blood, obtained before transplantation. These receptors were taken from a woman aged 35-70 years who later had graft-versus-host disease after an allogeneic stem cell transplant.

The chain employs TRBV27 and TRBJ2-7, with 7 nucleotides matching TRBD2. The CDR3 runs to 17 residues. Germline CDR1 MNHEY, CDR2 SMNVEV (reference sequence). The V segment lost 0 bases and the J segment 7 bases; nucleotides outside the gene matches: 15. The CDR3 DNA sequence: TGTGCCAGCAGTTTATCCGTCGCGAGGCTAGCGGTAGGAGAGCAGTACTTC. It translates to CASSLSVARLAVGEQYF.

A word on this clone: This sample includes further DNA sequences coding for the same CDR3. The CDR3: CASSLLVISSQLNTGELFF. CDR3 DNA: TGTGCCAGCAGTTTATTGGTAATCAGCAGTCAACTGAACACCGGGGAGCTGTTTTTT. The chain couples TRBV27 to TRBJ2-2; D not certain. The germline CDR1 and CDR2 sequences are MNHEY and SMNVEV (reference sequence). With 1 base removed from V and 1 base from J, the gap between germline ends came to 19 bases. The CDR3 runs to 19 residues.

The chain employs TRBV9 and TRBJ2-3, with D unclear. The germline V gene encodes CDR1 SGDLS and CDR2 YYNGEE. The V and J ends lost 4 bases and 5 bases respectively, with 17 bases between them. This CDR3 has 15 residues. CDR3 bases: TGTGCCAGCAGCCGCCGGTCCCGGCAGATAGATACGCAGTATTTT. The encoded protein is CASSRRSRQIDTQYF.

This chain links TRBV5-4 with TRBJ2-1, with TRBD2 matching 11 bases. The germline V gene has CDR1 SGHNT and CDR2 YYREEE (reference sequence). V gave up 4 bases and J gave up 7 bases; unmatched junction bases: 10. The CDR3 loop spans 16 amino acids. CDR3 bases: TGTGCCAGCAGCCCAGGGACTAGCGGAATCGGTAATGAGCAGTTCTTC. Translating gives CASSPGTSGIGNEQFF.

The chain has TRBV7-2 and TRBJ1-1; possible D gene TRBD1, 5 bases. V gave up 1 base and J gave up 1 base, with 13 bases separating them. The V gene's germline CDR1 is SGHTA and CDR2 FQGNSA. This CDR3 is built from 16 residues. The CDR3 sequence: CASSLEMWGGNTEAFF. CDR3 DNA: TGTGCCAGCAGCTTAGAAATGTGGGGGGGGAACACTGAAGCTTTCTTT.

The chain carries TRBV6-2 or TRBV6-3 and TRBJ1-6, with D hard to call. CDR3 length: 18 amino acids. Germline CDR1 MNHEY, CDR2 SVGEGT. Trimming left V 0 bases short and J 3 bases short, with 15 bases between. The CDR3 DNA reads TGTGCCAGCAGTTACTCGATGGCGATATCCGTCTATAATTCACCCCTCCACTTT. This gives the protein CASSYSMAISVYNSPLHF.

This clone has only a few counts. The chain's CDR3 is CASRALVETYNSPLHF. In DNA, the CDR3 is TGTGCCAGCAGGGCTTTGGTGGAGACCTATAATTCACCCCTCCACTTT. The genes are TRBV25-1 and TRBJ1-6; D remains ambiguous. Trimming took 6 bases from V and 2 from J, leaving 14 bases between them. The germline V gene encodes CDR1 MGHDK and CDR2 SYGVNS. The CDR3 length is 16 residues.

This CDR3 is CASSGQGGKPNYGYTF. Written as DNA, the CDR3 is TGTGCCAGCAGTGGACAGGGGGGGAAGCCTAACTATGGCTACACCTTC. This rearrangement joins TRBV25-1 to TRBJ1-2; TRBD1 agrees at 9 bases. After removal of 4 bases from V and 0 bases from J, the junction contained 6 bases not matched to a gene. CDR3 length equals 16 residues. Per the germline V gene, CDR1 is MGHDK and CDR2 is SYGVNS.

The chain links TRBV19 to TRBJ2-3, with D possibly matching TRBD2 (6 bases). The germline gives CDR1 LNHDA, CDR2 SQIVND (reference sequence). With 2 bases removed from V and 0 bases from J, the gap between germline ends came to 18 bases. This CDR3 has 18 amino acids. The CDR3 DNA follows: TGTGCCAGTAGTATAAGGGCGGGATCCTCCCCTAGCACAGATACGCAGTATTTT. It yields the protein CASSIRAGSSPSTDTQYF.

V gene TRBV19 combines with J gene TRBJ2-7, with TRBD2 matching 10 bases. The CDR3 is made up of 15 amino acids. V was pared by 5 bases and J by 2 bases, with 6 bases of the junction left unmatched. CDR1 and CDR2 from the germline V gene are LNHDA and SQIVND (reference sequence). CDR3 in DNA: TGTGCCAGTAGTCTAGCGGGAGTCGGCACCTACGAGCAGTACTTC. It translates to CASSLAGVGTYEQYF. Drawing the rest from reference TRBV19 and TRBJ2-7, the complete variable domain is DGGITQSPKYLFRKEGQNVTLSCEQNLNHDAMYWYRQDPGQGLRLIYYSQIVNDFQKGDIAEGYSVSREKKESFPLTVTSAQKNPTAFYLCASSLAGVGTYEQYFGPGTRLTVT.

The V and J genes are TRBV3-1 (or the pseudogene TRBV3-2) and TRBJ2-5; TRBD2 is a possible D gene (7 bases). V was trimmed by 4 bases and J by 1 base, leaving 10 bases between them. Per germline, CDR1 LGHDT and CDR2 YNNKEL (reference sequence). The CDR3 totals 14 residues. The CDR3 here is CASSRGGPQETQYF. The CDR3 DNA follows: TGTGCCAGCAGCCGGGGGGGCCCCCAAGAGACCCAGTACTTC.

This sequence joins TRBV6-1 and TRBJ1-6; maybe TRBD1 (5 bases). The germline CDR1 and CDR2 sequences are MNHNS and SASEGT. The CDR3 runs to 16 residues. Trimming left V 1 base short and J 3 bases short, with 10 bases between. Here the CDR3 DNA reads TGTGCCAGCAGTGAAGTCCCAGGGTTCTATAATTCACCCCTCCACTTT. This translates into CASSEVPGFYNSPLHF.